This T cell receptor (beta chain) was identified during a study of CD8+ T cells in alopecia areata. Study-level information: Treated individuals took tofacitinib by mouth, 5 to 10 mg twice daily.

V was pared by 4 bases and J by 4 bases, with 8 bases of the junction left unmatched. In germline, CDR1 is PRHDT, CDR2 FYEKMQ (reference sequence). This CDR3 is 15 amino acids long. In the case of this clone: The antigen is unknown.

Study-wide findings and caveats: Affected lesional scalp, above all in alopecia totalis/universalis, was more clonal than normal scalp. Researchers reported that TCR sharing among patients proved less clear than in mice, possibly HLA-linked. When scalp samples are sequenced, resident alphabeta T cells of normal skin are also captured.

Isolated RNA was reverse transcribed into cDNA used as the sequencing template. The method was immunoSEQ multiplex PCR; TCRdb's version includes in-frame clones alone and lacks a portion of them. The data contain 160,000 or so clones, under 60% of them singletons. This rearrangement joins TRBV13 to TRBJ1-2, with 8 bases that match TRBD1. Specimen: CD8+ T cells sorted from blood, collected at week 0. The TCR comes from a human donor with alopecia areata. CDR3 bases: TGTGCCAGCAGCTCCGGACAGGGCCTGGGCTATGGCTACACCTTC. Translated: CASSSGQGLGYGYTF.